This is a list of T cell receptor beta chains from one sample in a study of blood T cells in healthy people across ages. Via MiXCR, TCRdb re-called the 5' RACE reads, giving one row per CDR3 protein. The sample records more than 1,400,000 distinct CDR3 sequences, approximately 38% being singletons. Sequencing was carried out using blood. Receptors originate from a woman aged 18-30 years in good health. CDR3s include the opening cysteine and the closing phenylalanine or tryptophan. The order of the fields is clone size, J gene, D gene, V gene, CDR3 DNA, CDR3 protein. The D gene is left open where the match is weak. Clone size is given for some rows only: seen once, a few or many times, or a class if the clone is expanded.

abundance: .
j_gene: TRBJ2-3
d_gene: TRBD2
v_gene: TRBV4-1
CDR3nt: TGCGCCAGCAGCCTAACGCAGCGGGAGTCAGATACGCAGTATTTT
CDR3aa: CASSLTQRESDTQYF

abundance: few
j_gene: TRBJ1-1
d_gene: .
v_gene: TRBV9
CDR3nt: TGTGCCAGCAGCGCGATGAGAGGACGGAGTAACACTGAAGCTTTCTTT
CDR3aa: CASSAMRGRSNTEAFF

abundance: few
j_gene: TRBJ2-1
d_gene: TRBD2
v_gene: TRBV10-2
CDR3nt: TGCGCCAGCTCTACTAGCGGTCAATACAATGAGCAGTTCTTC
CDR3aa: CASSTSGQYNEQFF

abundance: .
j_gene: TRBJ2-2
d_gene: .
v_gene: TRBV27
CDR3nt: TGTGCCAGCAGGGGACTCAGGGGCGACACCGGGGAGCTGTTTTTT
CDR3aa: CASRGLRGDTGELFF

abundance: .
j_gene: TRBJ2-7
d_gene: TRBD2
v_gene: TRBV9
CDR3nt: TGTGCCAGCAGCGTCGGCGGGGGGGAACCCTACGAGCAGTACTTC
CDR3aa: CASSVGGGEPYEQYF

abundance: few
j_gene: TRBJ1-2
d_gene: .
v_gene: TRBV5-5
CDR3nt: TGTGCCAGCAGCTTGGATCCCGGGATCTATGGCTACACCTTC
CDR3aa: CASSLDPGIYGYTF

abundance: .
j_gene: TRBJ2-5
d_gene: .
v_gene: TRBV27
CDR3nt: TGTGCCAGCAGTTTAAGCGTCTCGGCTCCGACCCAGTACTTC
CDR3aa: CASSLSVSAPTQYF

abundance: .
j_gene: TRBJ1-5
d_gene: TRBD1
v_gene: TRBV3-1
CDR3nt: TGTGCCAACAGCCGCAAGACAGGGGGAGATCGGCCCCAGCATTTT
CDR3aa: CANSRKTGGDRPQHF

abundance: .
j_gene: TRBJ1-2
d_gene: .
v_gene: TRBV20-1
CDR3nt: TGCAGTGCAGTTCGACAGGTACGGGATGGCTACACCTTC
CDR3aa: CSAVRQVRDGYTF

abundance: .
j_gene: TRBJ1-2
d_gene: .
v_gene: TRBV10-3
CDR3nt: TGTGCCATCAGGCCCGGAGGATATGGCTACACCTTC
CDR3aa: CAIRPGGYGYTF

abundance: .
j_gene: TRBJ2-7
d_gene: TRBD2
v_gene: TRBV30
CDR3nt: TGTGCCTGGAGTACCGGGGGGTTATACAATGAGCAGTACTTC
CDR3aa: CAWSTGGLYNEQYF

abundance: .
j_gene: TRBJ1-2
d_gene: .
v_gene: TRBV11-2
CDR3nt: TGTGCCAGCAGTTTGGGCCTCAACACGGGGGGCTACACCTTC
CDR3aa: CASSLGLNTGGYTF

abundance: few
j_gene: TRBJ2-1
d_gene: TRBD2
v_gene: TRBV5-1
CDR3nt: TGCGCCAGCAGCTATCGGACTAGCGGGCCCGGCGTCAATGAGCAGTTCTTC
CDR3aa: CASSYRTSGPGVNEQFF

abundance: .
j_gene: TRBJ2-1
d_gene: TRBD2
v_gene: TRBV30
CDR3nt: TGTGCCTGGGGACTAGTGGAATACAATGAGCAGTTCTTC
CDR3aa: CAWGLVEYNEQFF

abundance: .
j_gene: TRBJ1-2
d_gene: .
v_gene: TRBV29-1
CDR3nt: .
CDR3aa: CSVKFGAVAGGAFGYIF

abundance: .
j_gene: TRBJ2-1
d_gene: TRBD2
v_gene: TRBV6-1
CDR3nt: TGTGCCAGCAGTGGGACTAGCGGGTGGGACGAGCAGTTCTTC
CDR3aa: CASSGTSGWDEQFF

abundance: few
j_gene: TRBJ2-7
d_gene: .
v_gene: TRBV29-1
CDR3nt: TGCAGCGTTGGACAGACCTACGAGCAGTACTTC
CDR3aa: CSVGQTYEQYF

abundance: .
j_gene: TRBJ2-1
d_gene: TRBD2
v_gene: TRBV3-1
CDR3nt: TGTGCCAGCAGCGAAGACGCGGGAGTCTACAATGAGCAGTTCTTC
CDR3aa: CASSEDAGVYNEQFF

abundance: .
j_gene: TRBJ1-2
d_gene: TRBD1
v_gene: TRBV27
CDR3nt: TGTGCCAGCCGGAACAGGGGTTCCTCAACTAACTATGGCTACACCTTC
CDR3aa: CASRNRGSSTNYGYTF

abundance: .
j_gene: TRBJ1-5
d_gene: .
v_gene: TRBV27
CDR3nt: TGTGCCAGCAGTTTATCGTCTGTTGCGGGAGTTAGCAATCAGCCCCAGCATTTT
CDR3aa: CASSLSSVAGVSNQPQHF

abundance: .
j_gene: TRBJ1-1
d_gene: .
v_gene: TRBV15
CDR3nt: TGTGCCACCAGCAGCCCTCCGGGGGGGACGAACACTGAAGCTTTCTTT
CDR3aa: CATSSPPGGTNTEAFF

abundance: .
j_gene: TRBJ1-4
d_gene: .
v_gene: TRBV20-1
CDR3nt: TGCAGTGCTAGAGGGCGGACGGCTGCAACTAATGAAAAACTGTTTTTT
CDR3aa: CSARGRTAATNEKLFF

abundance: .
j_gene: TRBJ2-1
d_gene: TRBD1
v_gene: TRBV19
CDR3nt: TGTGCCAGTAGTCCTGGGGGACAGTCCTACAATGAGCAGTTCTTC
CDR3aa: CASSPGGQSYNEQFF

abundance: once
j_gene: TRBJ2-4
d_gene: TRBD1
v_gene: TRBV12-3/TRBV12-4
CDR3nt: TGTGCCAGCAGTTTAGGGACAGGGATGAAAAACATTCAGTACTTC
CDR3aa: CASSLGTGMKNIQYF

abundance: .
j_gene: TRBJ2-5
d_gene: TRBD2
v_gene: TRBV10-3
CDR3nt: TGTGCCATCAGTGATCCGACTAGCGGGGTGGAGACCCAGTACTTC
CDR3aa: CAISDPTSGVETQYF

abundance: few
j_gene: TRBJ2-7
d_gene: .
v_gene: TRBV7-2
CDR3nt: TGTGCCAGCAGCCCACTAGCCAACTCCTACGAGCAGTACTTC
CDR3aa: CASSPLANSYEQYF

abundance: .
j_gene: TRBJ2-3
d_gene: .
v_gene: TRBV7-7
CDR3nt: TGTGCTGCCGAGAACCCGACTACTGGGGAGCAGTATTTT
CDR3aa: CAAENPTTGEQYF

abundance: .
j_gene: TRBJ1-2
d_gene: .
v_gene: TRBV7-8
CDR3nt: TGTGCCAGCAGCTCGCCGTGGGGGCCTGGCTACACCTTC
CDR3aa: CASSSPWGPGYTF